One and the same sample provided the 25 T cell receptor beta chains below, sequenced in a study of blood T cells in healthy people across ages. A second roughly 6 to 11 cycle PCR used barcoded and J-beta primers. One entry per CDR3 protein results from TCRdb running MiXCR on the 5' RACE reads. Altogether 1.5 million to 2 million distinct CDR3 sequences are present, around 36% being singletons, with the ten largest covering about 10%. Input material: blood. Receptors originate from a woman in her 30s in good health.

The chain has TRBV6-6 and TRBJ2-1; D not resolved. The CDR3 has 13 residues. V was pared by 2 bases and J by 7 bases, with 9 bases between. Germline values: CDR1 MNHNY, CDR2 SVGAGI (reference sequence). The CDR3 DNA reads as TGTGCCAGCAGTTACGTAGGGCGGAATGAGCAGTTCTTC. Its protein product is CASSYVGRNEQFF.

This clonotype came up a few times. CDR3 region: CATNSGTSGSYEQYF. CDR3 sequence (DNA): TGTGCCACCAACTCCGGGACTAGCGGGAGCTACGAGCAGTACTTC. The V call is TRBV6-6, the J call TRBJ2-7; TRBD2 aligns across 14 bases. The trim removed 10 bases at V and 3 bases at J, leaving 8 bases unmatched. Germline V gene data show CDR1 as MNHNY and CDR2 as SVGAGI (reference sequence). This CDR3 contains 15 residues.

This clonotype has just a few counts. This chain uses TRBV12-3 or TRBV12-4 with TRBJ1-5; tentative D call: TRBD1 (5 bases). The CDR3 sequence is 12 residues long. V lost 5 bases, J lost 10 bases, and 12 bases lay in between. This CDR3 is CASSPGQGPQHF. CDR3 nucleotides: TGTGCCAGCAGTCCAGGACAAGGTCCCCAGCATTTT.

CDR3 bases: TGTGCCAGCAGAGAGACAGGGGAGTATGGCTACACCTTC. This encodes CASRETGEYGYTF. This chain links TRBV6-1 with TRBJ1-2; the match to TRBD1 covers 8 bases. The CDR3 spans 13 residues. Germline assignment: CDR1 MNHNS and CDR2 SASEGT. Trimming at V came to 6 bases and at J to 5 bases, leaving 5 bases not matched to a gene.

The V call is TRBV5-1, the J call TRBJ1-6; weak D call: TRBD1 (6 bases). With 5 bases removed from V and 8 bases from J, the gap between germline ends came to 8 bases. CDR3 size: 12 residues. CDR1 and CDR2 from the germline V gene are SGHRS and YFSETQ. CDR3 in amino acids: CASSKGDSPLHF. The CDR3 DNA sequence: TGCGCCAGCAGTAAGGGGGATTCACCCCTCCACTTT.

The rearrangement links TRBV25-1 to TRBJ2-7; D could derive from TRBD1 or TRBD2 (5 bases each). V gave up 8 bases and J gave up 2 bases, with 16 bases separating them. The CDR3 is 14 amino acids. Germline V gene lookup returns CDR1 MGHDK and CDR2 SYGVNS. CDR3 nucleotide sequence: TGTGCCAGCTCCGGGACGCTGGGGACCTACGAGCAGTACTTC. Protein product: CASSGTLGTYEQYF.

As to this clonotype: A read error is possible here, since a much larger clone lies one base away. The chain carries TRBV29-1 and TRBJ2-1, with D tentatively TRBD1 or TRBD2 (5 bases each). TRBJ2-7 explains the end of the DNA better; the J call may be wrong. Germline CDR1 and CDR2: SQVTM and ANQGSEA. This CDR3 has 15 residues. The CDR3 DNA is TGCAGCGGTGAAGATGCGGTAAGGGGAGCCCCCGAGCAGTACTTC. It translates to CSGEDAVRGAPEQYF.

This chain connects TRBV27 to TRBJ2-5; tentative D call: TRBD1 (5 bases). The CDR3 has 14 amino acids. V dropped 8 bases and J dropped 0 bases, with 13 bases sitting between them. CDR1 is MNHEY and CDR2 is SMNVEV in the germline V gene (reference sequence). CDR3 DNA: TGTGCCAGCTGCCCAGACAGTTACCAAGAGACCCAGTACTTC. Translation gives CASCPDSYQETQYF.

The table lists this clonotype with a few counts. The gene calls are TRBV19 and TRBJ2-1; D unclear. The CDR3 is made up of 15 amino acids. The germline gives CDR1 LNHDA, CDR2 SQIVND (reference sequence). V dropped 3 bases and J dropped 0 bases, with 9 bases sitting between them. CDR3 coding DNA: TGTGCCAGTAGTATGGGTGACATCTCCTACAATGAGCAGTTCTTC. It codes for CASSMGDISYNEQFF.

The rearrangement joins TRBV20-1 to TRBJ2-7; 9 bases agree with TRBD2. The J segment lost 10 bases and the V segment lost 0 bases, leaving 10 bases of the junction unmatched. The CDR3 extends over 14 amino acids. Germline assignment: CDR1 DFQATT and CDR2 SNEGSKA (reference sequence). CDR3 nucleotides: TGCAGTGCTAGAGAAGCGGGGGGACATGAGGCCCAGTACTTC. It yields the protein CSAREAGGHEAQYF.

The chain employs TRBV2 and TRBJ1-2; maybe TRBD1 (6 bases). This CDR3 has 16 residues. Trimming removed 0 bases from V and 6 bases from J, with 17 bases in between. Per germline, CDR1 SNHLY and CDR2 FYNNEI. The CDR3 region is CASSEAWLAGVNGYTF. CDR3 nucleotides: TGTGCCAGCAGTGAAGCTTGGCTGGCAGGGGTAAATGGCTACACCTTC. Variable domain in full (rest from reference TRBV2 and TRBJ1-2): EPEVTQTPSHQVTQMGQEVILRCVPISNHLYFYWYRQILGQKVEFLVSFYNNEISEKSEIFDDQFSVERPDGSNFTLKIRSTKLEDSAMYFCASSEAWLAGVNGYTFGSGTRLTVV.

In DNA form, the CDR3 reads TGTGCCAGCAGCCAAAGGGACAGGGGACGGAGCTCCTATAATTCACCCCTCCACTTT. Protein: CASSQRDRGRSSYNSPLHF. This chain uses TRBV14 with TRBJ1-6; 10 bases align to TRBD1. The CDR3 is 19 amino acids. Germline V gives CDR1 SGHDN, CDR2 FVKESK. V shed 2 bases, J shed 0 bases, and the junction held 7 bases outside the gene matches.

The J gene is TRBJ2-5, the V gene TRBV14; D might be TRBD1 (5 bases). The V end lost 2 bases, the J end lost 5 bases, and 15 bases lay between the germline ends. The CDR3 covers 15 residues. CDR1 and CDR2 (germline): SGHDN, FVKESK. In nucleotides, the CDR3 is TGTGCCAGCAGCCAACAGGGCAGGGCTGGGGAGACCCAGTACTTC. Encoded protein: CASSQQGRAGETQYF.

This clonotype has only a few counts. The V and J genes are TRBV20-1 and TRBJ2-1; 13 bases align to TRBD2. V was pared by 0 bases and J by 8 bases, with 4 bases of the junction left unmatched. Germline loops: CDR1 DFQATT, CDR2 SNEGSKA (reference sequence). The CDR3 contains 15 residues. The CDR3 reads CSARDQTSGRYEQFF. Here the CDR3 DNA reads TGCAGTGCTAGAGATCAGACTAGCGGGAGGTATGAGCAGTTCTTC.

V and J are TRBV6-1 and TRBJ1-5, with TRBD1 matching over 7 bases. V lost 2 bases and J lost 6; bases outside the gene matches: 4. Germline-derived CDR1 and CDR2 are MNHNS and SASEGT. The length of the CDR3 is 14 residues. The CDR3 nucleotides are TGTGCCAGCAGTGAACGACAGGGAAGTCAGCCCCAGCATTTT. Translated: CASSERQGSQPQHF.

The chain carries TRBV5-5 and TRBJ2-1; TRBD2 is a possible D gene (6 bases). The CDR3 consists of 18 residues. The V gene lost 3 bases and the J gene lost 7 bases, with 26 bases spanning the gap. From germline, CDR1 is SGHKS and CDR2 YYEKEE (reference sequence). In DNA, the CDR3 is TGTGCCAGCAGCTCTTCGGACGTAGCGGAGGAGGGTAGTAATGAGCAGTTCTTC. Amino acids: CASSSSDVAEEGSNEQFF.

The V and J genes are TRBV6-4 and TRBJ2-1; 7 bases fit TRBD1. Germline-derived CDR1 and CDR2 are MRHNA and SNTAGT. CDR3 length equals 15 residues. Trimming at V came to 6 bases and at J to 6 bases, leaving 11 bases not matched to a gene. In nucleotides, the CDR3 is TGTGCCAGCAGAAGAGACAGGGAACCTTTCAATGAGCAGTTCTTC. Its translation is CASRRDREPFNEQFF.

This clonotype was recorded a few times. The rearrangement uses TRBV30 and TRBJ1-6; perhaps TRBD1 as D (6 bases). Per germline, CDR1 GTSNPN and CDR2 SVGIG (reference sequence). This CDR3 has 12 amino acids. The V end was cut by 5 bases, the J end by 4 bases, with 6 bases between. CDR3 sequence: CAWQGYNSPLHF. CDR3 sequence (DNA): TGTGCCTGGCAGGGGTATAATTCACCCCTCCACTTT.

This chain uses TRBV7-3 with TRBJ2-6; D might be TRBD1 (5 bases). CDR1 SGHTA and CDR2 FQGTGA come from the germline V gene. V lost 0 bases to trimming and J lost 0 bases, with 9 bases between them. CDR3 size: 17 residues. The CDR3 spells CASSLTAGISGANVLTF. The CDR3 nucleotides are TGTGCCAGCAGCTTAACGGCAGGGATCTCTGGGGCCAACGTCCTGACTTTC.

Many counts were recorded for this clonotype. The V gene is TRBV29-1, the J gene TRBJ2-1; the D is unclear. CDR1 SQVTM and CDR2 ANQGSEA come from the germline V gene. CDR3 length: 12 residues. V lost 7 bases, J lost 1 base, and 8 bases lay in between. CDR3 DNA sequence: TGCAGCGCTGGCAGGTCCTACAATGAGCAGTTCTTC. Its protein is CSAGRSYNEQFF.

Here the CDR3 DNA reads TGCAGTGCTAGAGCGACAGGGGGAGATACGCAGTATTTT. Encoded protein: CSARATGGDTQYF. The J gene is TRBJ2-3, the V gene TRBV20-1, with 9 bases lining up with TRBD1. The V gene end was trimmed by 1 base and the J gene end by 5 bases; junction bases not matched to a gene: 1. Germline-derived CDR1 and CDR2 are DFQATT and SNEGSKA (reference sequence). This CDR3 has 13 residues.

The rearrangement uses TRBV6-1 and TRBJ1-6; D is uncertain. CDR1 is MNHNS, CDR2 SASEGT, per germline. The V gene lost 3 bases and the J gene lost 7 bases, with 16 bases spanning the gap. CDR3 length: 16 residues. The CDR3 coding sequence is TGTGCCAGCAGTGATCTATTCCCAGGAACGAATTCACCCCTCCACTTT. Encoded protein: CASSDLFPGTNSPLHF.

This clonotype was recorded a few times. The genes are TRBV6-6 and TRBJ2-5, with D perhaps TRBD2 (6 bases). Germline V gives CDR1 MNHNY, CDR2 SVGAGI (reference sequence). The V and J ends lost 7 bases and 2 bases respectively, with 20 bases between them. CDR3 length: 16 residues. The CDR3 bases are TGTGCCAGCAAGGCTCGGGCAGGGAGGATTCAAGAGACCCAGTACTTC. Its translation: CASKARAGRIQETQYF.

The V gene is TRBV3-1, the J gene TRBJ1-1, with D perhaps TRBD1 (5 bases). This CDR3 has 14 amino acids. Looked up from germline, CDR1 is LGHDT and CDR2 is YNNKEL (reference sequence). V lost 0 bases to trimming and J lost 10 bases, with 15 bases between them. CDR3 sequence: CASSQDLEGRAAFF. The CDR3 DNA reads TGTGCCAGCAGCCAAGATCTCGAGGGGAGGGCAGCTTTCTTT.

This clonotype was observed a few times. Being one base from a much bigger clone, this may be a read error. This rearrangement joins TRBV7-8 to TRBJ2-3, with unresolved D. The V gene lost 4 bases and the J gene lost 8 bases, with 4 bases spanning the gap. Germline V gene lookup returns CDR1 SGHVS and CDR2 FQNEAQ. The CDR3 covers 10 residues. As DNA, the CDR3 is TGTGCCAGCAGCTGTGGTACGCAGTATTTT. Residues: CASSCGTQYF.